This entry lists 29 T cell receptor beta chains sequenced from one sample in a study of cytomegalovirus exposure and HLA in healthy donors (dated by TCRdb to the late 2010s). The method was the immunoSEQ multiplex PCR assay. For the multiplex PCR, a mixture combining 60 forward primers for TCR Vbeta segments and 13 reverse primers for TCR Jbeta segments was used. The immuneACCESS repertoire file appears here via TCRdb, limited to in-frame rearrangements. These files lack a portion of the clones; in checked studies, under half of the deficit traces to unresolved V genes, and the cause of the others is not known. The sample records 150,000 to 200,000 clones, about 80% of which are singletons. The ten largest make up just over 2% of the sample. Sequencing used PBMCs. The source of these receptors is a woman aged 18-29 years in good health and CMV-seropositive.

This clone was seen once. The chain has TRBV9 and TRBJ2-2, with 9 bases matching TRBD1. Germline V gene sequence: CDR1 SGDLS, CDR2 YYNGEE. The CDR3 spans 15 residues. Germline trimming cut 4 bases from V and 3 bases from J; bases unmatched to any gene: 4. Here the CDR3 DNA reads TGTGCCAGCAGCCTCCGGACAGGGGACACCGGGGAGCTGTTTTTT. Its protein is CASSLRTGDTGELFF.

The rearrangement links TRBV14 to TRBJ1-6; D call uncertain. V was shortened by 4 bases and J by 10 bases, with 14 bases between the two germline ends. The CDR3 loop spans 14 amino acids. CDR1 SGHDN and CDR2 FVKESK come from the germline V gene. This CDR3 is CASSPAGAGSPLHF. CDR3 nucleotides: TGTGCCAGCAGCCCAGCCGGAGCTGGATCACCCCTCCACTTT.

This rearrangement joins TRBV9 to TRBJ2-5; 8 bases line up with TRBD2. The V and J ends lost 3 bases and 4 bases, in that order; junction bases with no gene match: 8. Germline V gives CDR1 SGDLS, CDR2 YYNGEE. The CDR3 length is 15 residues. CDR3 nucleotides: TGTGCCAGCAGCGGATCAGGACTAGCCGGAGAGACCCAGTACTTC. Translation: CASSGSGLAGETQYF.

The count of this clone is one. V is TRBV11-1 and J is TRBJ2-3, with D perhaps matching TRBD1 (6 bases). CDR1 SGHAT and CDR2 FQDESV come from the germline V gene (reference sequence). Trimming removed 1 base from V and 6 bases from J, with 14 bases in between. This CDR3 is 15 amino acids long. CDR3 amino acids: CASSLGQGPGDTQYF. The CDR3 DNA reads TGTGCCAGCAGCTTAGGGCAGGGGCCGGGGGATACGCAGTATTTT.

The chain is built from TRBV30 and TRBJ2-3; D perhaps matches TRBD2 (6 bases). Per germline, CDR1 GTSNPN and CDR2 SVGIG (reference sequence). V shed 4 bases and J shed 6 bases, with 11 bases lying between them. The CDR3 contains 12 residues. CDR3 protein: CAWMGGTDTQYF. The CDR3 nucleotides are TGTGCCTGGATGGGAGGTACCGATACGCAGTATTTT.

The CDR3 bases are TGTGCCAGCAGTTTATCCTATGGACCCCTCCACTTT. Translating gives CASSLSYGPLHF. The gene calls are TRBV27 and TRBJ1-6, with D unresolved. Germline values: CDR1 MNHEY, CDR2 SMNVEV (reference sequence). The V end was cut by 0 bases, the J end by 12 bases, with 6 bases between. There are 12 residues in the CDR3.

This chain links TRBV29-1 with TRBJ1-3; the D is unclear. The CDR3 contains 12 residues. Germline CDR1 reads SQVTM; CDR2 reads ANQGSEA. V lost 1 base to trimming and J lost 11 bases, with 12 bases between them. For the CDR3, the DNA is TGCAGCGTTGAAGTGGCCCTCGGGGCCATATATTTT. Residues: CSVEVALGAIYF. Drawing the rest from reference TRBV29-1 and TRBJ1-3, the complete variable domain is SAVISQKPSRDICQRGTSLTIQCQVDSQVTMMFWYRQQPGQSLTLIATANQGSEATYESGFVIDKFPISRPNLTFSTLTVSNMSPEDSSIYLCSVEVALGAIYFGEGSWLTVV.

The chain couples TRBV5-4 to TRBJ2-7, with TRBD2 matching 8 bases. The CDR3 totals 13 residues. The germline V gene has CDR1 SGHNT and CDR2 YYREEE (reference sequence). With V trimmed by 2 bases and J by 5 bases, 3 bases remained unmatched. CDR3 residues: CASSFGGANEQYF. The CDR3 DNA reads as TGTGCCAGCAGCTTCGGGGGGGCGAACGAGCAGTACTTC. The complete variable domain, with remaining parts taken from reference TRBV5-4 and TRBJ2-7, reads ETGVTQSPTHLIKTRGQQVTLRCSSQSGHNTVSWYQQALGQGPQFIFQYYREEENGRGNFPPRFSGLQFPNYSSELNVNALELDDSALYLCASSFGGANEQYFGPGTRLTVT.

The V gene is TRBV5-4, the J gene TRBJ2-7; D is perhaps TRBD2 (6 bases). CDR1 is SGHNT, CDR2 YYREEE, per germline (reference sequence). CDR3 length equals 12 residues. In DNA, the CDR3 is TGTGCCAGCAGCCGGCGGGACGGAGAGCAGTGCGTC. Residues: CASSRRDGEQCV.

This chain links TRBV9 with TRBJ2-1; 11 bases line up with TRBD2. The CDR3 totals 16 residues. The trim removed 3 bases at V and 7 bases at J, leaving 9 bases unmatched. The germline gives CDR1 SGDLS, CDR2 YYNGEE. The CDR3 protein is CASSGSTGTSGNEQFF. As DNA, the CDR3 is TGTGCCAGCAGCGGGAGCACCGGGACTAGCGGTAATGAGCAGTTCTTC.

The J gene is TRBJ1-4, the V gene TRBV4-2; tentatively, D is TRBD1 (6 bases). This CDR3 comprises 16 residues. Germline lookup yields CDR1 LGHNA and CDR2 YNFKEQ. The V end lost 3 bases, the J end lost 2 bases, and 13 bases lay between the germline ends. The CDR3: CASSHTRGTTNEKLFF. CDR3 sequence (DNA): TGTGCCAGCAGCCATACGAGGGGGACGACTAATGAAAAACTGTTTTTT.

CDR3 loop: CASSFDDGSTDTQYF. CDR3 coding DNA: TGTGCCAGCAGCTTTGACGACGGGAGCACAGATACGCAGTATTTT. The chain uses TRBV7-2 and TRBJ2-3; D remains unclear. The ends were cut back, 3 bases at V and 0 bases at J, with 10 bases in the middle. The CDR3 contains 15 residues. CDR1 SGHTA and CDR2 FQGNSA come from the germline V gene.

The chain couples TRBV5-1 to TRBJ1-2; tentative D call: TRBD1 (5 bases). The CDR3 extends over 14 amino acids. Germline values: CDR1 SGHRS, CDR2 YFSETQ. The germline V and J ends were trimmed by 3 bases and 2 bases, with 11 bases remaining between them. Here the CDR3 DNA reads TGCGCCAGCAGCTCATCTGGGGGGAACTATGGCTACACCTTC. Amino acids: CASSSSGGNYGYTF.

The rearrangement links TRBV4-3 to TRBJ1-4, with D hard to call. The V gene lost 3 bases and the J gene lost 0 bases, with 8 bases spanning the gap. The CDR3 spans 15 residues. The germline V gene encodes CDR1 LGHNA and CDR2 YSLEER. The CDR3 sequence is CASSHRHATNEKLFF. CDR3 nucleotides: TGCGCCAGCAGCCACCGACACGCAACTAATGAAAAACTGTTTTTT.

The chain combines TRBV6-4 with TRBJ2-3; 8 nucleotides align to TRBD1. The ends lost 2 bases at V and 5 bases at J; junction bases unmatched: 3. The CDR3 extends over 14 amino acids. Per the germline V gene, CDR1 is MRHNA and CDR2 is SNTAGT. CDR3 sequence: CASSDGQGGDTQYF. For the CDR3, the DNA is TGTGCCAGCAGTGACGGACAGGGAGGAGATACGCAGTATTTT.

This clone was picked up one time. The rearrangement links TRBV9 to TRBJ2-2, with 8 bases identical to TRBD2. Germline CDR1 reads SGDLS; CDR2 reads YYNGEE. The V segment lost 0 bases and the J segment 1 base; nucleotides outside the gene matches: 5. The CDR3 is 17 residues long. The CDR3 sequence is CASSVGLLAGNTGELFF. CDR3 nucleotide sequence: TGTGCCAGCAGCGTAGGATTGCTAGCGGGGAACACCGGGGAGCTGTTTTTT. Together with reference TRBV9 and TRBJ2-2, the CDR3 gives the full variable domain: DSGVTQTPKHLITATGQRVTLRCSPRSGDLSVYWYQQSLDQGLQFLIQYYNGEERAKGNILERFSAQQFPDLHSELNLSSLELGDSALYFCASSVGLLAGNTGELFFGEGSRLTVL.

The chain links TRBV19 to TRBJ1-2; 7 bases fit TRBD1. The CDR3 has 18 amino acids. Germline CDR1 and CDR2: LNHDA and SQIVND (reference sequence). V gave up 2 bases and J gave up 0 bases; unmatched junction bases: 12. The CDR3 reads CASSISFDRALANYGYTF. In DNA, the CDR3 is TGTGCCAGTAGTATATCGTTCGACAGGGCCTTAGCTAACTATGGCTACACCTTC.

CDR3 protein: CASSQLTSGGSGANVLTF. The DNA for the CDR3 is TGTGCCAGCAGCCAGTTGACTAGCGGGGGCTCTGGGGCCAACGTCCTGACTTTC. V and J are TRBV4-2 and TRBJ2-6; 12 bases are shared with TRBD2. Per germline, CDR1 LGHNA and CDR2 YNFKEQ. CDR3 length: 18 residues. V gave up 3 bases and J gave up 0 bases; unmatched junction bases: 3.

The chain is built from TRBV27 and TRBJ2-1, with 10 bases fitting TRBD2. This CDR3 region has 14 residues. Trimming removed 4 bases from V and 7 bases from J; junction bases left unmatched: 4. The V gene's germline CDR1 is MNHEY and CDR2 SMNVEV (reference sequence). In nucleotides, the CDR3 is TGTGCCAGCAGTTATAGCGGGGGGAGAAATGAGCAGTTCTTC. This codes for CASSYSGGRNEQFF.

The CDR3 nucleotides read TGCGCCAGCAGTCTAGTTGGGCGGGGGCCGAGCACAGATACGCAGTATTTT. Translation gives CASSLVGRGPSTDTQYF. The V and J genes are TRBV5-1 and TRBJ2-3; a weak D match, TRBD2 (7 bases). Germline CDR1 is SGHRS and CDR2 is YFSETQ. V dropped 5 bases and J dropped 0 bases, with 19 bases sitting between them. The CDR3 contains 17 residues.

This chain uses TRBV6-1 with TRBJ2-5; TRBD2 is a possible D gene (6 bases). The CDR3 has 16 residues. Germline V lookup: CDR1 MNHNS, CDR2 SASEGT. Trimming shortened V by 0 bases and J by 7 bases, and 18 bases separated the two germline ends. The CDR3 sequence is CASSEALGTVGGTQYF. The DNA for the CDR3 is TGTGCCAGCAGTGAAGCACTTGGGACGGTCGGGGGGACCCAGTACTTC.

As DNA, the CDR3 is TGTGCCAGCAGCCAAGAAACGGGGAAGAATTCACCCCTCCACTTT. This codes for CASSQETGKNSPLHF. J is TRBJ1-6 and V is TRBV4-2; D is unclear. The CDR3 runs to 15 residues. Deletions cut 0 bases from V and 7 bases from J, with 10 bases between. From germline, CDR1 is LGHNA and CDR2 YNFKEQ.

This clone was found a few times. DNA of the CDR3: TGCGCCAGCAGCGCCATAGGATATACACTAGCGGGGGTTCCGGAGACCCAGTACTTC. Translating it yields CASSAIGYTLAGVPETQYF. The J gene is TRBJ2-5, the V gene TRBV4-1; 11 bases agree with TRBD2. The CDR3 totals 19 residues. Trimming took 5 bases from V and 5 from J; bases not matched to a gene: 19. The V gene's germline CDR1 is MGHRA and CDR2 YSYEKL.

J is TRBJ2-1 and V is TRBV11-2, with TRBD1 identical over 7 bases. CDR3 length equals 13 residues. Germline V lookup: CDR1 SGHAT, CDR2 FQNNGV. The J segment lost 6 bases and the V segment lost 6 bases, leaving 5 bases of the junction unmatched. The CDR3 DNA reads TGTGCCAGCAGGCGACAGGGTGGCAATGAGCAGTTCTTC. Translation: CASRRQGGNEQFF.

The chain carries TRBV13 and TRBJ1-4; tentatively, D is TRBD1 (6 bases). The CDR3 runs 16 residues. Germline V CDR1 and CDR2: PRHDT, FYEKMQ (reference sequence). Trimming removed 5 bases at V and 2 bases at J, with 15 bases between. CDR3 bases: TGTGCCAGCAGCACCCGTAAACAGGGCACTAATGAAAAACTGTTTTTT. This codes for CASSTRKQGTNEKLFF.

This rearrangement joins TRBV15 to TRBJ1-3, with D unclear. V was trimmed by 0 bases and J by 0 bases, leaving 9 bases between them. The CDR3 runs 16 residues. CDR1 is LNHNV, CDR2 YYDKDF, per germline (reference sequence). The CDR3 here is CATSRDSRVSGNTIYF. The CDR3 DNA reads as TGTGCCACCAGCAGAGATTCCCGGGTCTCTGGAAACACCATATATTTT.

The chain uses TRBV14 and TRBJ1-2; 10 bases are a match to TRBD1. With 0 bases clipped from V and 8 bases from J, the junction kept 6 bases outside the gene matches. The V gene's germline CDR1 is SGHDN and CDR2 FVKESK. The CDR3 loop spans 15 amino acids. The CDR3 DNA is TGTGCCAGCAGCCAAGAGTTGGACAGGGGGAGAGGCTACACCTTC. It specifies CASSQELDRGRGYTF.

This sequence joins TRBV4-2 and TRBJ1-1, with D unresolved. With 0 bases removed from V and 3 bases from J, the gap between germline ends came to 11 bases. Germline assignment: CDR1 LGHNA and CDR2 YNFKEQ. CDR3 size: 15 residues. CDR3 in amino acids: CASSQELSGYTEAFF. In DNA, the CDR3 is TGTGCCAGCAGCCAAGAATTATCGGGATACACTGAAGCTTTCTTT.

The chain is built from TRBV18 and TRBJ1-1; 8 nucleotides align to TRBD1. V shed 0 bases and J 1 base; nucleotides not matched to a gene: 7. This CDR3 has 17 amino acids. Germline CDR1 and CDR2: KGHSH and LQKENI. CDR3 in DNA: TGTGCCAGCTCACCACCGGGCTCAGGGGGCCGGAACACTGAAGCTTTCTTT. Encoded protein: CASSPPGSGGRNTEAFF.